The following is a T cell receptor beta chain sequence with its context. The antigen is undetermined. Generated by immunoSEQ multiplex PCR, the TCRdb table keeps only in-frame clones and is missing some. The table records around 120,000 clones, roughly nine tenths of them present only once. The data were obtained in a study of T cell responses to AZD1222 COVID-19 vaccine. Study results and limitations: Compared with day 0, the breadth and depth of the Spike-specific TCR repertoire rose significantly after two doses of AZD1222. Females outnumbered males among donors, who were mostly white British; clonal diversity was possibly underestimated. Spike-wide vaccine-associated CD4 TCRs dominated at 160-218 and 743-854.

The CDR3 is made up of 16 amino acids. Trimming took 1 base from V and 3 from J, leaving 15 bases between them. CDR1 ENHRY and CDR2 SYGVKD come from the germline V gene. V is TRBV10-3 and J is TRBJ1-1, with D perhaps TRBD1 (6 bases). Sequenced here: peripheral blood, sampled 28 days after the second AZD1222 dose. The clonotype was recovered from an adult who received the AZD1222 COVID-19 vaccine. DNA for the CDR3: TGTGCCATCAGTGAGTATGGCGAAAGGGGGGACACTGAAGCTTTCTTT. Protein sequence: CAISEYGERGDTEAFF.